The present T cell receptor beta chain was sequenced within a study of blood T cell repertoires in COVID-19. Across the whole study: The analysed material was cDNA or gDNA that came from T cells, B-cell-depleted T cells, or PBMCs.

The CDR3 extends over 15 amino acids. J lost 4 bases, V lost 3 bases, and 8 bases had no gene match. Looked up from germline, CDR1 is LGHDT and CDR2 is YNNKEL (reference sequence). Source study methods: Nucleated cell counts were estimated from reference gene primer amplification. The method was immunoSEQ multiplex PCR; TCRdb's version includes in-frame clones alone and lacks a portion of them. V, J and clone size are taken as reported in that table, and D and trimming were inferred from the DNA itself. This sample has approximately 200,000 clones, with about nine tenths found just once. The receptor was derived from a man in his sixties or seventies with acute or convalescent COVID-19. J is TRBJ2-5 and V is TRBV3-1 (or the pseudogene TRBV3-2); 7 nucleotides align to TRBD2. Sequencing input: peripheral blood. For the CDR3, the DNA is TGTGCCAGCAGCCAGCAACGAGCGGGACTAGAGACCCAGTACTTC. Protein sequence: CASSQQRAGLETQYF.